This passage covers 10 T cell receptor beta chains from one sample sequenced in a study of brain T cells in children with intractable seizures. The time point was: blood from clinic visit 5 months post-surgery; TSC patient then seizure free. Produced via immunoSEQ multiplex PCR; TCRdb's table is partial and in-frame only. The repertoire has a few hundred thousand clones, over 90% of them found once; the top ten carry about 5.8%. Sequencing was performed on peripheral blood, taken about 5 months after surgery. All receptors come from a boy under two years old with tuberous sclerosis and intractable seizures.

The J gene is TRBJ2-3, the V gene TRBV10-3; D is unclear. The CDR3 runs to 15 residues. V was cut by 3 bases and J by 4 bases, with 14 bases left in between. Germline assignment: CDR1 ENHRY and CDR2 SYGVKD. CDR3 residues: CAISDSIIEPDTQYF. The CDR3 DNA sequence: TGTGCCATCAGTGATAGTATTATTGAACCAGATACGCAGTATTTT.

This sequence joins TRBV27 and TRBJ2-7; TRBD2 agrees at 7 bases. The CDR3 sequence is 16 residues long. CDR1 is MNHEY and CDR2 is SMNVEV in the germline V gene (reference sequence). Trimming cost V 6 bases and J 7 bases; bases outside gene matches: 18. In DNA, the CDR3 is TGTGCCAGCAGGCCCGATTACACGGGAGGTAATGGGGAGCAGTACTTC. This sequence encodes CASRPDYTGGNGEQYF.

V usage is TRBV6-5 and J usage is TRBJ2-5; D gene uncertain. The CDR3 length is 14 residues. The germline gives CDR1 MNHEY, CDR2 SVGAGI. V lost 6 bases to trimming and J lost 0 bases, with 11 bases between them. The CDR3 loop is CASRSDWDQETQYF. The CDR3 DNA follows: TGTGCCAGCAGATCAGATTGGGACCAAGAGACCCAGTACTTC.

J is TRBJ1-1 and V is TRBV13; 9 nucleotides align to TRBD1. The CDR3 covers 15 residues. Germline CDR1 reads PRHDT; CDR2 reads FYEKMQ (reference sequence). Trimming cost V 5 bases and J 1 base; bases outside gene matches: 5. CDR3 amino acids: CASSRQGETNTEAFF. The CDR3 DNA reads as TGTGCCAGCAGCAGACAGGGGGAGACGAACACTGAAGCTTTCTTT.

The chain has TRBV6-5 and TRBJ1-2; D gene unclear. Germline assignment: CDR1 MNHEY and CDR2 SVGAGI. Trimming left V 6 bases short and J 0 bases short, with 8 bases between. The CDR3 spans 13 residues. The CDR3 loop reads CASSPGTNYGYTF. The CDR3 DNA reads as TGTGCCAGCAGCCCGGGGACTAACTATGGCTACACCTTC.

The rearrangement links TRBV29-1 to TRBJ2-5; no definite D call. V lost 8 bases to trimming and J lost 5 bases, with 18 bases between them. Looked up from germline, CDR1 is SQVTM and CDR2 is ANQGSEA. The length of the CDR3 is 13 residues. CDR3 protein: CSSGMGNWETQYF. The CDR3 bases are TGCAGCTCTGGGATGGGGAATTGGGAGACCCAGTACTTC.

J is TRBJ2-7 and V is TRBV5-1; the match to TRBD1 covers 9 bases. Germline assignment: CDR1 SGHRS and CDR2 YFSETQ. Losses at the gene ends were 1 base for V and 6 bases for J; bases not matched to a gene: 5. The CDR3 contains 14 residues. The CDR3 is CASSLSGTGSEQYF. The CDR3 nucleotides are TGCGCCAGCAGCTTGTCCGGGACAGGGTCCGAGCAGTACTTC.

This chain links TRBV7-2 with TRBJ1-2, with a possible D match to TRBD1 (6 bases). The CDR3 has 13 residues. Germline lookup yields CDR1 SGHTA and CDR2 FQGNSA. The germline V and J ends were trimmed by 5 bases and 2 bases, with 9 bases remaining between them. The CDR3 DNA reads TGTGCCAGCAGCGTAACAGGGAACTATGGCTACACCTTC. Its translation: CASSVTGNYGYTF.

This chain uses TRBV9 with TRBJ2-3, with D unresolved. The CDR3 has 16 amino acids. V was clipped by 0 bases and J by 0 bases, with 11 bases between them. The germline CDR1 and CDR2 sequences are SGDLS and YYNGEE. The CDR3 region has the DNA TGTGCCAGCAGCGTAGATGGTTGGGCTAGCACAGATACGCAGTATTTT. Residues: CASSVDGWASTDTQYF.

The CDR3 region is CASSQPLASSYEQYF. As DNA, the CDR3 is TGCGCCAGCAGCCAACCTCTAGCGTCTTCCTACGAGCAGTACTTC. The genes are TRBV4-1 and TRBJ2-7, with a tentative D call TRBD2 (6 bases). The CDR3 loop spans 15 amino acids. V was clipped by 2 bases and J by 1 base, with 12 bases between them. The germline V gene encodes CDR1 MGHRA and CDR2 YSYEKL.